The table lists the clone carrying this TCR beta chain with a count of one. The record originates from a study of blood T cell repertoires in COVID-19. About the research overall: The origin of the acute and convalescent COVID-19 samples was the United States, Italy and Spain.

This CDR3 comprises 15 residues. Germline CDR1 and CDR2: SGHRS and YFSETQ. V was clipped by 4 bases and J by 7 bases; unmatched bases: 3. In the original processing: The authors estimated nucleated cell counts from reference gene primer amplification. Measured with immunoSEQ multiplex PCR; TCRdb has only the in-frame clones, and not every one. That table gives V, J and clone size, and the DNA gave D and trimming. Of approximately 300,000 clones listed, roughly 90% are singletons. The sequenced material came from peripheral blood. V gene TRBV5-1 combines with J gene TRBJ2-2, with TRBD2 matching 14 bases. The source of this sequence is a woman aged 45-65 years who had recovered from COVID-19. The CDR3 DNA follows: TGCGCCAGCAGCCCTGGGACTAGCGGGGGCGGGGAGCTGTTTTTT. Translating gives CASSPGTSGGGELFF.